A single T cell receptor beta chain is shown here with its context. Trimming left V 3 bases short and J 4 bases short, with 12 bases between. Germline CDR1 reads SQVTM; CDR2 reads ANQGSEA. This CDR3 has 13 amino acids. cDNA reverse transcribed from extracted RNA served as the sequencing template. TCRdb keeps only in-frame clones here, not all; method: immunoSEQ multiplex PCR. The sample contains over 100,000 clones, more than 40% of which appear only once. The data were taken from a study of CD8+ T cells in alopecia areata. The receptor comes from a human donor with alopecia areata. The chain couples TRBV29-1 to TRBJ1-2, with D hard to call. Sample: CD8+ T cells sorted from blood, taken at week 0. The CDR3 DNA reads TGCAGCGTTGACCGGCAGAATAGCTATGGCTACACCTTC. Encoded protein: CSVDRQNSYGYTF.